The clone carrying this T cell receptor (beta chain) was picked up one time. A junction boundary mismatches the germline segment, possibly from a read error. TCRdb keeps only in-frame clones here, not all; method: immunoSEQ multiplex PCR. Among tens of thousands of clones listed, around 90% were seen once. This entry comes from a study of OX40 agonist ivuxolimab in advanced cancers. This receptor was identified in an adult with an advanced solid tumor such as melanoma, head and neck, liver or kidney cancer. The source was CD4+ or CD8+ T cells sorted from blood, collected in a trial of the OX40 agonist ivuxolimab.

Here the CDR3 DNA reads TGCGCCAGCAGCTTGGCCACAGCCCAAAACATTCAGTACTTC. The encoded protein is CASSLATAQNIQYF. The V and J genes are TRBV5-1 and TRBJ2-4; D call uncertain. The CDR3 covers 14 residues. Germline V gene lookup returns CDR1 SGHRS and CDR2 YFSETQ.